The rows below give T cell receptor beta chains drawn from one sample of a study of blood T cells in healthy people across ages. One entry per CDR3 protein, called by TCRdb with MiXCR from the 5' RACE reads. Here the sample spans more than 1.4 million distinct CDR3 sequences, roughly 45% being singletons. Sample: blood. Receptors originate from a woman aged 18-29 years in good health. CDR3s include the opening cysteine and the closing phenylalanine or tryptophan. A D gene is named only where the DNA matches it firmly. Only part of the rows carry a size: once, few, many, or a class if the clone is expanded.

size	D	V	J	CDR3	DNA
few	.	TRBV6-5	TRBJ1-6	CASSLAGGRGLNSPLHF	TGTGCCAGCAGTTTAGCCGGGGGCCGAGGATTAAATTCACCCCTCCACTTT
.	TRBD2	TRBV29-1	TRBJ2-3	CSVDMREGTDTQYF	TGCAGCGTTGATATGCGGGAGGGCACAGATACGCAGTATTTT
few	TRBD2	TRBV7-9	TRBJ2-3	CASRLAGGVTDTQYF	TGTGCCAGCAGACTAGCGGGAGGAGTCACAGATACGCAGTATTTT
few	.	TRBV12-5	TRBJ2-7	CASGPPRGSSYEQYF	TGTGCTAGTGGTCCCCCGAGAGGGAGCTCCTACGAGCAGTACTTC
.	.	TRBV5-1	TRBJ1-2	CASSFQGQGYTF	TGCGCCAGCAGCTTCCAGGGGCAAGGCTACACCTTC
.	.	TRBV3-1	TRBJ1-1	CARPDRNTEAFF	TGTGCCAGACCAGACAGGAACACTGAAGCTTTCTTT
.	.	TRBV9	TRBJ1-2	CASSVAGGGNYGYTF	TGTGCCAGCAGCGTAGCCGGGGGGGGTAACTATGGCTACACCTTC
.	.	TRBV4-1	TRBJ1-5	CASSQDPHTNQPQHF	TGCGCCAGCAGCCAAGATCCACACACCAATCAGCCCCAGCATTTT
.	TRBD1	TRBV4-1	TRBJ1-5	CASSQDRGNQPQHF	TGCGCCAGCAGCCAGGACAGGGGGAATCAGCCCCAGCATTTT
once	.	TRBV3-1	TRBJ2-7	CARSKPRSSYNEQYF	TGTGCCAGATCCAAACCCAGGAGCTCCTACAATGAGCAGTACTTC
.	.	TRBV20-1	TRBJ2-7	CSAVGGTSYEQYF	TGCAGTGCTGTGGGTGGCACTTCCTACGAGCAGTACTTC
.	.	TRBV7-6	TRBJ2-5	CASSPGLDKTQYF	TGTGCCAGCAGTCCCGGACTGGACAAGACCCAGTACTTC
.	TRBD2	TRBV6-5	TRBJ2-5	CASSLSGRVVEQYF	TGTGCCAGCAGTTTAAGCGGGAGGGTAGTTGAGCAGTACTTC
.	TRBD1	TRBV6-5	TRBJ2-5	CASSYGLSDRVEYETQYF	TGTGCCAGCAGTTACGGCCTATCAGACAGGGTAGAATACGAGACCCAGTACTTC
few	.	TRBV10-3	TRBJ2-7	CAISGTFLGAEHEQYF	TGTGCCATCAGTGGGACTTTCCTGGGGGCCGAGCACGAGCAGTACTTC
few	.	TRBV6-5	TRBJ2-7	CASSYSGFTGEQYF	TGTGCCAGCAGTTACTCAGGGTTTACGGGCGAGCAGTACTTC
.	.	TRBV5-1	TRBJ1-2	CASKESGSNYGYTF	TGCGCCAGCAAGGAATCAGGCTCCAACTATGGCTACACCTTC
.	TRBD1	TRBV4-1	TRBJ2-7	CASSQAGTGGEQYF	TGCGCCAGCAGCCAAGCAGGGACAGGCGGCGAGCAGTACTTC
.	TRBD2	TRBV7-7	TRBJ2-5	CASGTSGGSQETQYF	TGTGCTAGCGGAACTAGCGGGGGGAGCCAAGAGACCCAATACTTC
.	TRBD1	TRBV12-3/TRBV12-4	TRBJ1-2	CASTRGGGRYGYTF	TGTGCCAGCACCCGGGGAGGGGGCCGGTATGGCTACACCTTC
.	TRBD2	TRBV6-6	TRBJ2-4	CASSPTSGRGGNIQYF	TGTGCCAGCAGCCCGACTAGCGGGAGGGGGGGAAACATTCAGTACTTC
few	.	TRBV20-1	TRBJ2-1	CSTSLGLFYNEQFF	TGCAGTACCTCACTAGGGCTCTTCTACAATGAGCAGTTCTTC
.	TRBD2	TRBV27	TRBJ2-1	CASSFRTGGRYNEQFF	TGTGCCAGCAGTTTCCGGACTGGCGGGAGGTACAATGAGCAGTTCTTC
few	TRBD2	TRBV5-1	TRBJ2-7	CASSATGTSGAEQYF	TGCGCCAGCAGCGCAACCGGGACTAGCGGGGCCGAGCAGTACTTC
.	.	TRBV9	TRBJ2-3	CASTGGTRTTDTQYF	TGTGCCAGCACTGGGGGTACAAGAACCACAGATACGCAGTATTTT
.	TRBD2	TRBV4-1	TRBJ2-1	CASSQDPATSGGAYNEQFF	TGCGCCAGCAGCCAAGATCCGGCGACTAGCGGGGGGGCCTACAATGAGCAGTTCTTC
.	TRBD1	TRBV24-1	TRBJ2-1	CATSDPIATGKSEQFF	TGTGCCACCAGTGACCCGATCGCGACAGGGAAGAGTGAGCAGTTCTTC
.	TRBD2	TRBV7-9	TRBJ2-7	CASTRLADSYEQYF	TGTGCCAGCACCCGACTAGCGGACTCCTACGAGCAGTACTTC
.	TRBD1	TRBV5-1	TRBJ1-2	CASSLLTGDIGYTF	TGCGCCAGCAGCTTGTTGACAGGGGATATTGGCTACACCTTC
.	TRBD2	TRBV2	TRBJ2-5	CASKGKREAQETQYF	TGTGCCAGCAAGGGGAAGCGGGAGGCGCAAGAGACCCAGTACTTC
few	TRBD2	TRBV20-1	TRBJ2-5	CSAYIPTSGAETQYF	TGCAGTGCTTATATTCCGACTAGCGGGGCGGAGACCCAGTACTTC
many	.	TRBV5-1	TRBJ2-7	CASSSSQTAYEQYF	TGCGCCAGCAGCTCATCACAGACAGCCTACGAGCAGTACTTC
few	TRBD2	TRBV6-5	TRBJ2-4	CASSFSWPGLATVATDIQYF	TGTGCCAGCAGTTTCTCCTGGCCTGGACTAGCGACTGTAGCTACCGACATTCAGTACTTC
.	TRBD2	TRBV2	TRBJ2-3	CASRVAGGSDTQYF	TGTGCCAGCAGGGTAGCGGGGGGCTCAGATACGCAGTATTTT
.	.	TRBV5-1	TRBJ2-7	CASRRDGNYEQYF	TGCGCCAGCCGACGGGACGGTAACTACGAGCAGTACTTC